A selection of T cell receptor beta chains follows, all from one sample in a study of chemoradiotherapy in HPV16-positive cancers. Some clones are missing from TCRdb's copy, which holds only in-frame ones; the method was immunoSEQ multiplex PCR. Of over a thousand clones in the sample, about 83% were seen once. Sequencing used tumor tissue, obtained from a patient who underwent chemoradiotherapy. The receptors come from a human donor with HPV-associated anogenital cancer. Each CDR3 is given with its conserved first and last residue. Fields, in order: V gene, clone size, J gene, D gene, CDR3 protein, CDR3 DNA. D genes are given only for firm matches. A clone size is listed for some rows: how often the clone was seen (once, few, many), or a class if it is expanded.

TRBV6-5	NA	TRBJ2-5	TRBD2	CASSYLGEGYETQYF	TGTGCCAGCAGTTATCTGGGGGAGGGGTACGAGACCCAGTACTTC
TRBV19	NA	TRBJ1-2	NA	CASSIEYRSNYGYTF	TGTGCCAGTAGTATAGAGTACAGGTCCAACTATGGCTACACCTTC
TRBV6-5	once	TRBJ2-1	TRBD2	CASSKGLATHNEQFF	TGTGCCAGCAGCAAGGGACTAGCGACGCACAATGAGCAGTTCTTC
TRBV11-2	NA	TRBJ1-2	NA	CASSRPGLGYGYTF	TGTGCCAGCAGCCGCCCGGGCCTAGGGTATGGCTACACCTTC
TRBV6-1	once	TRBJ2-1	TRBD2	CASSGGTNRLPEQFF	TGTGCCAGCAGTGGAGGGACTAACCGCCTCCCGGAGCAGTTCTTC
TRBV6-5	NA	TRBJ2-5	NA	CASSQSGATQYF	TGTGCCAGCAGTCAATCCGGAGCGACCCAGTACTTC
TRBV4-2	NA	TRBJ1-4	NA	CASSQGPRLNQKLFF	TGTGCCAGCAGCCAGGGACCTCGCCTTAATCAAAAACTGTTTTTT
TRBV7-8	NA	TRBJ1-5	TRBD1	CASTPDRGPSQPQHF	TGTGCCAGCACCCCCGACAGGGGGCCGAGTCAGCCCCAGCATTTT
TRBV9	NA	TRBJ2-3	NA	CASSVVESNTQYF	TGTGCCAGCAGCGTAGTCGAATCTAATACGCAGTATTTT
TRBV11-2	NA	TRBJ1-6	NA	CASSLVGQGDSPLHF	TGTGCCAGCAGCTTAGTAGGGCAGGGAGATTCACCCCTCCACTTT
TRBV9	few	TRBJ2-6	NA	CASSVARDRAGANVLTF	TGTGCCAGCAGCGTAGCTCGAGACAGAGCTGGGGCCAACGTCCTGACTTTC
TRBV5-6	NA	TRBJ2-2	NA	CASSLGVSAGELFF	TGTGCCAGCAGCTTGGGTGTTTCGGCCGGGGAGCTGTTTTTT
TRBV7-2	NA	TRBJ2-4	NA	CASGQSGTLKNIQYF	TGTGCCAGCGGTCAGAGTGGGACCCTCAAAAACATTCAGTACTTC
TRBV2	NA	TRBJ2-7	TRBD2	CASSAGGRKQYF	TGTGCCAGTTCAGCGGGAGGGCGAAAGCAGTACTTC
TRBV27	NA	TRBJ1-1	NA	CASPYRVWEMNTEAFF	TGTGCCAGCCCCTACAGGGTGTGGGAAATGAACACTGAAGCTTTCTTT
TRBV7-2	NA	TRBJ1-1	NA	CASSLGGTWNTEAFF	TGTGCCAGCAGCTTAGGAGGGACATGGAACACTGAAGCTTTCTTT
TRBV9	NA	TRBJ1-2	NA	CASSPWPYLEDTF	TGTGCCAGCAGCCCCTGGCCCTATTTGGAGGACACCTTC
TRBV7-2	NA	TRBJ1-2	NA	CASSPEAVSNYGYTF	TGTGCCAGCAGCCCCGAGGCCGTATCCAACTATGGCTACACCTTC
TRBV4-3	NA	TRBJ1-1	NA	CASSRLAQGTEAFF	TGCGCCAGCAGCCGACTGGCACAGGGCACTGAAGCTTTCTTT
TRBV6-5	NA	TRBJ2-1	NA	CASSKVAGSYNEQFF	TGTGCCAGCAGTAAGGTCGCGGGGTCTTACAATGAGCAGTTCTTC
TRBV7-9	few	TRBJ1-2	NA	CASSLENRDGYTF	TGTGCCAGCAGCTTAGAAAACAGGGACGGCTACACCTTC
TRBV12-5	NA	TRBJ2-3	TRBD2	CASGLIGGTDTQYF	TGTGCTAGTGGTTTAATCGGGGGGACAGATACGCAGTATTTT
TRBV9	NA	TRBJ2-7	NA	CASSGEMGDSSSEQYF	TGTGCCAGCAGCGGGGAGATGGGAGACAGTAGTAGCGAGCAGTACTTC
TRBV7-2	NA	TRBJ1-1	TRBD1	CASSLSPGQGTEAFF	TGTGCCAGCAGCCTGTCTCCGGGACAGGGGACTGAAGCTTTCTTT
TRBV28	NA	TRBJ2-1	TRBD2	CASRTSGHVNEQFF	TGTGCCAGCAGGACTAGCGGGCATGTTAATGAGCAGTTCTTC
TRBV19	once	TRBJ1-5	NA	CASSIRGSQPQHF	TGTGCCAGTAGTATTAGAGGGTCTCAGCCCCAGCATTTT
TRBV5-1	NA	TRBJ2-1	NA	CASSLGGEANEQFF	TGCGCCAGCAGCTTGGGGGGGGAGGCCAATGAGCAGTTCTTC